These 14 T cell receptor beta chains were all obtained from the same sample, sequenced in a study of molecular identifiers for immune sequencing clone quantification. TCRdb redid the calling of the PCR reads with MiXCR, one entry per CDR3 protein. The sample shows about 510,000 distinct CDR3 sequences, around 23% of them seen only once. The sample taken for sequencing was naive CD8+ T cells from blood, with Jurkat cell RNA spiked in. Subset reported: FACS-sorted CD8+CD4-CCR7+CD45RA+ naive T cells. The receptors shown here come from a human donor in good health. Some libraries in this study had Jurkat cell RNA spiked in.

With regard to this clonotype: Its ends do not fully match the called genes, so a read error is possible. The gene calls are TRBV7-2 and TRBJ1-6; no clear D. Germline CDR1 and CDR2: SGHTA and FQGNSA. The CDR3 is 17 residues long. CDR3 in DNA: TGTGCCAGCAGCATATCCGGGAGTATCTCCTATAATTCACCCCTCCCCTTT. Translating gives CASSISGSISYNSPLPF.

This clonotype has only a few counts. This chain joins TRBV24-1 and TRBJ2-1, with 10 bases lining up with TRBD2. Trimming took 4 bases from V and 8 from J; bases not matched to a gene: 10. This CDR3 has 16 amino acids. CDR1 is KGHDR and CDR2 is SFDVKD in the germline V gene. The CDR3 region is CATSEPFSTSGDEQFF. For the CDR3, the DNA is TGTGCCACCAGTGAACCCTTCAGCACTAGCGGGGATGAGCAGTTCTTC.

In this sample, this clonotype turned up many times. The chain combines TRBV18 with TRBJ2-7; 8 bases are shared with TRBD1. V trimming: 4 bases; J trimming: 3 bases; junction bases outside the gene matches: 8. The CDR3 sequence is 15 residues long. Germline V CDR1 and CDR2: KGHSH, LQKENI. CDR3 loop: CASSLGGQGHYEQYF. The CDR3 nucleotides are TGTGCCAGCTCACTAGGAGGACAGGGTCACTACGAGCAGTACTTC. The full variable domain, in which reference TRBV18 and TRBJ2-7 provide the parts outside the CDR3, is NAGVMQNPRHLVRRRGQEARLRCSPMKGHSHVYWYRQLPEEGLKFMVYLQKENIIDESGMPKERFSAEFPKEGPSILRIQQVVRGDSAAYFCASSLGGQGHYEQYFGPGTRLTVT.

As to this clonotype: A much more abundant neighbour one base away suggests this may be a read error. The genes are TRBV28 and TRBJ1-1; D not resolved. Per the germline V gene, CDR1 is MDHEN and CDR2 is SYDVKM. The V and J ends lost 5 bases and 5 bases respectively, with 9 bases between them. This CDR3 is 12 amino acids long. The CDR3 region is CASSGVGTEAFF. As DNA, the CDR3 is TGTGCCAGCAGTGGGGTTGGGACTGAAGCTTTCTTT.

The table lists this clonotype with a few counts. This sequence joins TRBV2 and TRBJ1-1, with D hard to call. Looked up from germline, CDR1 is SNHLY and CDR2 is FYNNEI. Trimming removed 0 bases at V and 4 bases at J, with 9 bases between. This CDR3 region has 14 residues. The CDR3 is CASSEAPEGTEAFF. Here the CDR3 DNA reads TGTGCCAGCAGTGAAGCGCCGGAGGGCACTGAAGCTTTCTTT.

This clonotype appeared a few times. The V call is TRBV6-6, the J call TRBJ2-5, with TRBD2 identical over 7 bases. This CDR3 has 12 residues. Germline V gene sequence: CDR1 MNHNY, CDR2 SVGAGI (reference sequence). J gave up 5 bases and V 8 bases, and 5 bases lay outside the gene matches. The CDR3, as DNA: TGTGCCAGCGGGGGGGGTTTTGAGACCCAGTACTTC. As protein: CASGGGFETQYF.

In its sample, this clonotype was seen a few times. The chain joins TRBV5-1 to TRBJ2-1; D possibly corresponds to TRBD1 (6 bases). Germline V gene sequence: CDR1 SGHRS, CDR2 YFSETQ. The ends were cut back, 5 bases at V and 0 bases at J, with 12 bases in the middle. CDR3 length equals 15 residues. DNA for the CDR3: TGCGCCAGCAGACCTACAGGGTTCTCCTACAATGAGCAGTTCTTC. It encodes CASRPTGFSYNEQFF. Based on the CDR3 plus reference TRBV5-1 and TRBJ2-1, the full variable domain is KAGVTQTPRYLIKTRGQQVTLSCSPISGHRSVSWYQQTPGQGLQFLFEYFSETQRNKGNFPGRFSGRQFSNSRSEMNVSTLELGDSALYLCASRPTGFSYNEQFFGPGTRLTVL.

This clonotype was detected a few times. The CDR3: CASSSLAGVPYEQYF. CDR3 nucleotide sequence: TGTGCCAGCAGCTCACTAGCGGGGGTCCCCTACGAGCAGTACTTC. This chain uses TRBV7-2 with TRBJ2-7, with 11 nucleotides matching TRBD2. J gave up 2 bases and V 4 bases, and 4 bases lay outside the gene matches. The CDR3 sequence is 15 residues long. Per the germline V gene, CDR1 is SGHTA and CDR2 is FQGNSA.

This clonotype was recorded a few times. The chain links TRBV28 to TRBJ2-5, with 7 nucleotides matching TRBD1. Germline V gives CDR1 MDHEN, CDR2 SYDVKM. The CDR3 is made up of 12 amino acids. Trimming removed 7 bases from V and 4 bases from J; junction bases left unmatched: 3. The CDR3 DNA sequence: TGTGCCAGCATGACAGGGCGAGAGACCCAGTACTTC. It specifies CASMTGRETQYF. Variable domain in full (rest from reference TRBV28 and TRBJ2-5): DVKVTQSSRYLVKRTGEKVFLECVQDMDHENMFWYRQDPGLGLRLIYFSYDVKMKEKGDIPEGYSVSREKKERFSLILESASTNQTSMYLCASMTGRETQYFGPGTRLLVL.

The sample holds one count of this clonotype. It is likely a read error, because the conserved phenylalanine at the end of the CDR3 is missing. The rearrangement uses TRBV12-3 or TRBV12-4 and TRBJ2-1; 9 bases agree with TRBD1. This CDR3 contains 13 residues. Trimming at V came to 6 bases and at J to 9 bases, leaving 6 bases not matched to a gene. The CDR3 loop is CASSRTGAGEQFY. The CDR3 DNA follows: TGTGCCAGCAGCCGGACAGGGGCCGGTGAGCAGTTCTAC.

The V call is TRBV20-1, the J call TRBJ2-7; tentatively, D is TRBD1 (6 bases). The V end lost 4 bases, the J end lost 0 bases, and 16 bases lay between the germline ends. The CDR3 spans 15 residues. Germline values: CDR1 DFQATT, CDR2 SNEGSKA (reference sequence). The CDR3 nucleotides read TGCAGTGCTAATTTTGTAGTGGGGGCCTCCTACGAGCAGTACTTC. It codes for CSANFVVGASYEQYF.

Concerning this clonotype: This may stem from a read error, because a much larger clone lies one nucleotide away. In this CDR3 the conserved last residue, phenylalanine or tryptophan, is missing, so a read error is likely. V usage is TRBV27 and J usage is TRBJ1-6; D is undetermined. CDR3 length: 13 residues. Germline V CDR1 and CDR2: MNHEY, SMNVEV (reference sequence). The V end was cut by 6 bases, the J end by 6 bases, with 9 bases between. The CDR3 protein is CASSWGANSPLHL. The CDR3 nucleotides read TGTGCCAGCAGCTGGGGTGCTAATTCACCCCTCCACCTT.

This clonotype was counted only a few times. The chain uses TRBV18 and TRBJ2-7; D is ambiguous. Germline CDR1 reads KGHSH; CDR2 reads LQKENI. The CDR3 contains 16 residues. Trimming removed 2 bases from V and 0 bases from J, with 14 bases in between. The CDR3, as DNA: TGTGCCAGCTCACCAGTGATAACAAAGAGCTCCTACGAGCAGTACTTC. Protein product: CASSPVITKSSYEQYF.

This clonotype showed up just a few times. The rearrangement joins TRBV12-3 or TRBV12-4 to TRBJ1-1; D gene uncertain. The V end was cut by 6 bases, the J end by 8 bases, with 13 bases between. CDR3 length equals 12 residues. The CDR3 DNA sequence: TGTGCCAGCAGAATGAACCGCAGAGAAGCTTTCTTT. It specifies CASRMNRREAFF.